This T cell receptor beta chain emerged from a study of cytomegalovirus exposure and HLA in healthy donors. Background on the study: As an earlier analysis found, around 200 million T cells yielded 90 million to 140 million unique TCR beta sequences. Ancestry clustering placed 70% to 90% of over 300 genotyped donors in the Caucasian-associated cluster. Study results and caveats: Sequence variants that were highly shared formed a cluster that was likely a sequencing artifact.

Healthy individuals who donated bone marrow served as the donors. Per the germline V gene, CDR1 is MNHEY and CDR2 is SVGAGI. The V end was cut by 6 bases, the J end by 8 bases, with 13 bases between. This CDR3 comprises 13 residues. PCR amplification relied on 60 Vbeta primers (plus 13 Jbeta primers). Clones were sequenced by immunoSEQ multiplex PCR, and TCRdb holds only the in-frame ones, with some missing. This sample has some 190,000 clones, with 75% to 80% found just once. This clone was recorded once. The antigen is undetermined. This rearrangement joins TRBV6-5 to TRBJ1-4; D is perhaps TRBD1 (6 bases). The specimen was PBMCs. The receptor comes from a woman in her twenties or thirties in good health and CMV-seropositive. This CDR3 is CASRPGQREKLFF. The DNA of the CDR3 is TGTGCCAGCAGACCCGGACAGAGAGAAAAACTGTTTTTT.